This TCR beta chain was sequenced in a study of T cell repertoires in cytomegalovirus infection. Study-level background: Public TCR beta signatures were indicative of both CMV infection and a matching HLA type.

Study-wide points: The study identified carriers of CMV plus the relevant HLA from cumulative public TCR beta family frequency. HLA-C-restricted CMV-specific TCR beta clonotypes prevailed in the ex vivo response.

On this clonotype: Its antigen remains unknown.

TCRdb passed the reads through MiXCR, listing each CDR3 protein once. This sample has roughly 250,000 distinct CDR3 sequences, with 22% found just once. The length of the CDR3 is 14 residues. Germline V gene lookup returns CDR1 SNHLY and CDR2 FYNNEI. Germline trimming cut 7 bases from V and 5 bases from J; bases unmatched to any gene: 7. This sequence originates from a human donor in good health (CMV status not recorded). Some clones in this sample may be carry-over from other donors' samples. Input material: CD8+ T cells from PBMCs. The V call is TRBV2, the J call TRBJ2-3; 9 nucleotides match TRBD1. Here the CDR3 reads CASNLQGAVDTQYF. The DNA of the CDR3 is TGTGCCAGCAACTTACAGGGGGCTGTAGATACGCAGTATTTT.